This T cell receptor beta chain comes out of a study of OX40 agonist ivuxolimab in advanced cancers. Background on the study: A male proportion of under 90% was recorded, with mean age approximately 60 years and range roughly 20 to 85. Previous treatment with anti-PD-1, anti-PD-L1 or anti-CTLA-4 therapy was allowed; 40% had received some.

Here immunoSEQ multiplex PCR was the method, and the copy in TCRdb shows in-frame clones only, minus some. This table has approximately 82,000 clones, 80% to 90% appearing once. V was pared by 1 base and J by 2 bases, with 11 bases between. Germline CDR1 and CDR2: SGHAT and FQNNGV. The CDR3 has 15 amino acids. The chain couples TRBV11-2 to TRBJ1-1; D is unresolved. Sequenced material: CD4+ or CD8+ T cells sorted from blood, taken in a trial of the OX40 agonist ivuxolimab. The sequence derives from an adult with an advanced solid tumor such as melanoma, head and neck, liver or kidney cancer. The CDR3 nucleotides are TGTGCCAGCAGCTTAGTGAGTTTGACCAACACTGAAGCTTTCTTT. This translates into CASSLVSLTNTEAFF.